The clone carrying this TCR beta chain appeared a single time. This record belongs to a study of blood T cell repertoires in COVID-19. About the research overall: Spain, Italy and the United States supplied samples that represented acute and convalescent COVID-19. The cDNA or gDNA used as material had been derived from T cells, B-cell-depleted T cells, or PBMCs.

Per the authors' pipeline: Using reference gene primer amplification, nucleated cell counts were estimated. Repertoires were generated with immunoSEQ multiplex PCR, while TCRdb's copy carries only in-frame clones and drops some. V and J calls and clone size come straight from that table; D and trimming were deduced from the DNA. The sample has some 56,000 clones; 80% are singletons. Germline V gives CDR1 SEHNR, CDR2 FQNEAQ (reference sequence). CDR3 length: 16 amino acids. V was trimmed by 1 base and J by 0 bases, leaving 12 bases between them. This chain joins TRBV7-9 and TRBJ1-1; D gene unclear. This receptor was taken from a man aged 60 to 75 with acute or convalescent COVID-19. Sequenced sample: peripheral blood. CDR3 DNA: TGTGCCAGCAGCTTAGATGGGAGAGGCGTGAACACTGAAGCTTTCTTT. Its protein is CASSLDGRGVNTEAFF.